Below, 18 T cell receptor beta chains from the same sample are listed, as sequenced in a study of beta chain features in type 1 diabetes. General study points: Significant though moderate, a shortening of TCRB CDR3s appeared in all four CD4+ subsets of Type 1 diabetes patients.

Expressed TCRB transcripts were sequenced because the entire RNA isolate underwent reverse transcription. This table comes from immunoSEQ multiplex PCR, and its TCRdb copy is limited to in-frame clones, with some not included. There are 680,000 or so clones in the sample; around 15% occur only once, and 0.022% lies in the top ten. Antigens of these TCRs are unknown. Material for sequencing was naive CD4+ T cells from blood. All receptors come from a man aged 18 to 29 with type 1 diabetes.

As concerns this clone: This sample also contains other DNA sequences that code for the same CDR3. The J gene is TRBJ1-6, the V gene TRBV30, with D uncertain. This CDR3 spans 14 amino acids. Germline assignment: CDR1 GTSNPN and CDR2 SVGIG (reference sequence). With 0 bases removed from V and 4 bases from J, the gap between germline ends came to 7 bases. CDR3 sequence: CAWSVRGYNSPLHF. In DNA, the CDR3 is TGTGCCTGGAGTGTACGGGGTTATAATTCACCCCTCCACTTT.

The table lists this clone with a few counts. The V and J genes are TRBV9 and TRBJ2-7; D might be TRBD1 (6 bases). Germline V gene sequence: CDR1 SGDLS, CDR2 YYNGEE. The CDR3 extends over 16 amino acids. Trimming stripped 4 bases from V and 7 bases from J, with 24 bases between. In DNA, the CDR3 is TGTGCCAGCAGCCCCCGGACAGATCAAATCGGTGTGGAGCAGTACTTC. This encodes CASSPRTDQIGVEQYF.

CDR3 residues: CASNHRGAGTDTQYF. The CDR3 DNA reads TGTGCCAGCAACCACCGGGGGGCAGGGACAGATACGCAGTATTTT. V is TRBV6-1 and J is TRBJ2-3, with a possible D match to TRBD2 (7 bases). V was clipped by 7 bases and J by 3 bases, with 17 bases between them. The V gene's germline CDR1 is MNHNS and CDR2 SASEGT. This CDR3 is 15 amino acids long.

This clone was detected only a few times. Other DNA sequences in the sample encode the same CDR3. The CDR3 nucleotides read TGTGCCAGCAGTAGACAGGGAAGTTACGAGCAGTACTTC. Its translation: CASSRQGSYEQYF. The V call is TRBV7-9, the J call TRBJ2-7, with 7 bases that match TRBD1. Germline loops: CDR1 SEHNR, CDR2 FQNEAQ (reference sequence). This CDR3 is 13 amino acids long. V gave up 6 bases and J gave up 4 bases; unmatched junction bases: 6. Supplemented by reference TRBV7-9 and TRBJ2-7, the full variable domain reads DTGVSQNPRHKITKRGQNVTFRCDPISEHNRLYWYRQTLGQGPEFLTYFQNEAQLEKSRLLSDRFSAERPKGSFSTLEIQRTEQGDSAMYLCASSRQGSYEQYFGPGTRLTVT.

This clone was counted between two and nine times. The chain joins TRBV29-1 to TRBJ2-1; 10 positions agree with TRBD1. Trimming took 6 bases from V and 4 from J; bases not matched to a gene: 9. The CDR3 covers 15 residues. The germline gives CDR1 SQVTM, CDR2 ANQGSEA. Here the CDR3 DNA reads TGCAGCGTCATCGCGGGACAGGGGATGTACAATGAGCAGTTCTTC. Translated: CSVIAGQGMYNEQFF.

A remark on this clone: The sample has other DNA sequences that encode this CDR3 too. V usage is TRBV6-5 and J usage is TRBJ1-1, with D unresolved. This CDR3 region has 14 residues. The ends were cut back, 2 bases at V and 1 base at J, with 8 bases in the middle. CDR1 MNHEY and CDR2 SVGAGI come from the germline V gene. In DNA form, the CDR3 reads TGTGCCAGCAGTTACAGGGAAGGGAACACTGAAGCTTTCTTT. Translated: CASSYREGNTEAFF.

The chain uses TRBV15 and TRBJ2-5; 7 positions agree with TRBD1. V shed 4 bases and J 1 base; nucleotides not matched to a gene: 3. The CDR3 sequence is 14 residues long. Germline values: CDR1 LNHNV, CDR2 YYDKDF (reference sequence). The CDR3 reads CATSIGTAQETQYF. The DNA for the CDR3 is TGTGCCACCAGCATCGGGACAGCCCAAGAGACCCAGTACTTC.

A few counts support this clone. The chain combines TRBV30 with TRBJ2-7; the D is unclear. Trimming took 3 bases from V and 7 from J, leaving 22 bases between them. Germline CDR1 reads GTSNPN; CDR2 reads SVGIG (reference sequence). The CDR3 is 15 amino acids. CDR3 region: CAWSLRLGRRWEQYF. The CDR3 region has the DNA TGTGCCTGGAGCCTTCGTCTTGGTCGTCGGTGGGAGCAGTACTTC.

This clone was seen more than once but under ten times. This chain uses TRBV7-9 with TRBJ2-3; unclear D gene. CDR1 is SEHNR, CDR2 FQNEAQ, per germline (reference sequence). This CDR3 is built from 16 residues. V was clipped by 0 bases and J by 0 bases, with 10 bases between them. The CDR3: CASSLAGQLSTDTQYF. Here the CDR3 DNA reads TGTGCCAGCAGCTTAGCCGGGCAGCTGAGCACAGATACGCAGTATTTT.

The CDR3: CASSPTRDNYGYTF. The DNA of the CDR3 is TGTGCCAGCTCACCTACCAGGGATAACTATGGCTACACCTTC. The chain has TRBV18 and TRBJ1-2; a possible D gene is TRBD1 (5 bases). The CDR3 runs 14 residues. V lost 3 bases and J 1 base, leaving 9 bases between the germline ends. Germline CDR1 is KGHSH and CDR2 is LQKENI.

This clone occurred a few times. The genes are TRBV6-5 and TRBJ1-1; D is undetermined. CDR1 is MNHEY and CDR2 is SVGAGI in the germline V gene. V was clipped by 6 bases and J by 4 bases, with 15 bases between them. The CDR3 totals 14 residues. DNA for the CDR3: TGTGCCAGCAGCCTCGACCCGGGTGGCACTGAAGCTTTCTTT. The encoded protein is CASSLDPGGTEAFF.

This sequence joins TRBV7-2 and TRBJ2-7; possibly TRBD1 or TRBD2 for D (5 bases each). Between the trimmed V and J ends, which lost 5 bases and 0 bases, there was a span of 17 bases. Germline CDR1 reads SGHTA; CDR2 reads FQGNSA. The CDR3 is 16 residues long. CDR3: CASSPRGARSSYEQYF. For the CDR3, the DNA is TGTGCCAGCAGCCCCCGAGGGGCCCGGAGCTCCTACGAGCAGTACTTC.

The J gene is TRBJ1-1, the V gene TRBV11-1, with a possible D match to TRBD1 (6 bases). Germline V gives CDR1 SGHAT, CDR2 FQDESV (reference sequence). Trimming stripped 3 bases from V and 4 bases from J, with 9 bases between. The CDR3 covers 13 residues. The chain's CDR3 is CASSFLQGTEAFF. Here the CDR3 DNA reads TGTGCCAGCAGCTTTCTACAGGGCACTGAAGCTTTCTTT. Drawing the rest from reference TRBV11-1 and TRBJ1-1, the complete variable domain is EAEVAQSPRYKITEKSQAVAFWCDPISGHATLYWYRQILGQGPELLVQFQDESVVDDSQLPKDRFSAERLKGVDSTLKIQPAELGDSAMYLCASSFLQGTEAFFGQGTRLTVV.

This clone came up a few times. The genes are TRBV10-3 and TRBJ2-7; unclear D gene. This CDR3 spans 15 amino acids. Per germline, CDR1 ENHRY and CDR2 SYGVKD. Deletions cut 2 bases from V and 3 bases from J, with 14 bases between. The CDR3 nucleotides are TGTGCCATCAGTGAGGGCGAAACGGCGGTCTACGAGCAGTACTTC. Encoded protein: CAISEGETAVYEQYF.

This clone was picked up a small number of times. The CDR3 bases are TGCGCCAGCAGCCAAGATCGGGGCACGGCCGGGGAGACCCAGTACTTC. Its protein product is CASSQDRGTAGETQYF. The V gene is TRBV4-1, the J gene TRBJ2-5; D may be TRBD1 or TRBD2 (5 bases each). The germline CDR1 and CDR2 sequences are MGHRA and YSYEKL. V lost 0 bases and J lost 5, with 16 bases in between. There are 16 residues in the CDR3.

This clone was detected a few times. The V and J genes are TRBV30 and TRBJ2-1; the D is unclear. Germline V gene data show CDR1 as GTSNPN and CDR2 as SVGIG (reference sequence). The V end lost 0 bases, the J end lost 7 bases, and 13 bases lay between the germline ends. The CDR3 is 14 amino acids. The CDR3 DNA reads TGTGCCTGGAGTGTCGGCGGTTTTAGGAATGAGCAGTTCTTC. This sequence encodes CAWSVGGFRNEQFF.

The chain has TRBV28 and TRBJ1-1; TRBD1 aligns across 10 bases. The J segment lost 3 bases and the V segment lost 6 bases, leaving 4 bases of the junction unmatched. The CDR3 contains 14 residues. The V gene's germline CDR1 is MDHEN and CDR2 SYDVKM. The CDR3 DNA reads TGTGCCAGCAGGTCCGGACAGGGGGACACTGAAGCTTTCTTT. Residues: CASRSGQGDTEAFF.

This clone has a handful of counts. The J gene is TRBJ2-1, the V gene TRBV9, with 13 bases identical to TRBD2. Trimming removed 5 bases from V and 9 bases from J; junction bases left unmatched: 8. Germline values: CDR1 SGDLS, CDR2 YYNGEE. This CDR3 contains 15 residues. Here the CDR3 DNA reads TGTGCCAGCAGAGGGACCGGGACTAGCGGGGCTGAGCAGTTCTTC. Residues: CASRGTGTSGAEQFF.